These 8 T cell receptor beta chains originate from one sample sequenced in a study of cytomegalovirus exposure and HLA in healthy donors. Sequencing used immunoSEQ multiplex PCR; TCRdb keeps in-frame clones, though not all of them. The sample yields under 200,000 clones, around 85% seen once. Input material: PBMCs. The receptors originated from a woman in her 30s in good health and CMV-seronegative.

This chain links TRBV23-1 with TRBJ1-5; D remains unclear. TRBV23-1 carries the ORF label, with uncertain function. Trimming removed 1 base from V and 3 bases from J, with 4 bases in between. There are 13 residues in the CDR3. CDR3 DNA sequence: TGCGCCAGCAGTCAATGGGCCAATCAGCCCCAGCATTTT. Its translation is CASSQWANQPQHF.

The chain has TRBV10-2 and TRBJ2-7; TRBD2 aligns across 7 bases. This CDR3 has 14 residues. Per the germline V gene, CDR1 is WSHSY and CDR2 is SAAADI. The V gene end was trimmed by 1 base and the J gene end by 6 bases; junction bases not matched to a gene: 6. In DNA form, the CDR3 reads TGCGCCAGCAGTGAGTTTGGACTAGTAAGCGAGCAGTACTTC. Protein product: CASSEFGLVSEQYF.

This chain links TRBV20-1 with TRBJ2-7; no reliable D call. The CDR3 is made up of 10 amino acids. Germline V gene data show CDR1 as DFQATT and CDR2 as SNEGSKA (reference sequence). DNA of the CDR3: TGCAGGGAGACAAAAACTGAGCAGTACTTC. This sequence encodes CRETKTEQYF.

The V gene is TRBV7-9, the J gene TRBJ1-2, with 10 bases fitting TRBD1. The CDR3 consists of 14 residues. After removal of 5 bases from V and 9 bases from J, the junction contained 9 bases not matched to a gene. The V gene's germline CDR1 is SEHNR and CDR2 FQNEAQ (reference sequence). The CDR3 reads CASSATTGGGSYTF. The CDR3 DNA reads TGTGCCAGCAGCGCGACGACAGGGGGCGGAAGCTACACCTTC. Complete variable domain (other parts from reference TRBV7-9 and TRBJ1-2): DTGVSQNPRHKITKRGQNVTFRCDPISEHNRLYWYRQTLGQGPEFLTYFQNEAQLEKSRLLSDRFSAERPKGSFSTLEIQRTEQGDSAMYLCASSATTGGGSYTFGSGTRLTVV.

This clone showed up just once. The rearrangement joins TRBV30 to TRBJ2-1; 7 positions match TRBD2. Germline V lookup: CDR1 GTSNPN, CDR2 SVGIG (reference sequence). The CDR3 runs 15 residues. J gave up 4 bases and V 2 bases, and 8 bases lay outside the gene matches. DNA of the CDR3: TGTGCCTGGAGTTACGGGAGGAATATTTACAATGAGCAGTTCTTC. This encodes CAWSYGRNIYNEQFF.

V gene TRBV4-1 combines with J gene TRBJ1-1; D uncertain. Trimming cost V 0 bases and J 5 bases, with 13 bases left between them. Germline CDR1 is MGHRA and CDR2 is YSYEKL. This CDR3 is built from 15 residues. The CDR3 sequence is CASSQDLGIDTEAFF. The CDR3 bases are TGCGCCAGCAGCCAAGATCTGGGTATTGATACTGAAGCTTTCTTT.

The chain joins TRBV7-8 to TRBJ1-2; 8 bases line up with TRBD1. Germline trimming cut 5 bases from V and 4 bases from J; bases unmatched to any gene: 6. The germline gives CDR1 SGHVS, CDR2 FQNEAQ. The CDR3 has 14 amino acids. The CDR3 nucleotides read TGTGCCAGCAGCCGGACAGGGCTTGCCTATGGCTACACCTTC. This sequence encodes CASSRTGLAYGYTF.

The genes are TRBV5-4 and TRBJ2-7; 11 nucleotides agree with TRBD2. CDR3 length: 15 amino acids. The germline V gene encodes CDR1 SGHNT and CDR2 YYREEE (reference sequence). After removal of 5 bases from V and 1 base from J, the junction contained 5 bases not matched to a gene. The CDR3 spells CASRSGTSGSYEQYF. The CDR3 region has the DNA TGTGCCAGCAGGTCCGGGACTAGCGGTTCCTACGAGCAGTACTTC.